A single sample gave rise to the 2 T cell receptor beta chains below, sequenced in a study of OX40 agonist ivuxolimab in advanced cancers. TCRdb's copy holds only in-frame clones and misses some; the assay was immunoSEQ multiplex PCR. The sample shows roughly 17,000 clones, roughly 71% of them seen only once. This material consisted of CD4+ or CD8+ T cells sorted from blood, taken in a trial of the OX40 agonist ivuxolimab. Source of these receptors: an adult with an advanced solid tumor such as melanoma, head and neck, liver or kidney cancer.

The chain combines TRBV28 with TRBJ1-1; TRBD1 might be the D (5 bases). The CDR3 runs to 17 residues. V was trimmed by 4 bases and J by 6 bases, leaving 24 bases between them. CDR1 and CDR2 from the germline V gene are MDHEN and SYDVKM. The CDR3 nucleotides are TGTGCCAGCAGTTCCCCCGACGTAGGGGCCGTTGCCGCTGAAGCTTTCTTT. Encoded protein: CASSSPDVGAVAAEAFF.

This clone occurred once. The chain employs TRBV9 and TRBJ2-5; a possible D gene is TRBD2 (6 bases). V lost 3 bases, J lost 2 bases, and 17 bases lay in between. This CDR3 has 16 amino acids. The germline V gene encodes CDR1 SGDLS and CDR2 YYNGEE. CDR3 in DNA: TGTGCCAGCAGCGCCCGGGGGAGGCCAAATCAAGAGACCCAGTACTTC. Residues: CASSARGRPNQETQYF.